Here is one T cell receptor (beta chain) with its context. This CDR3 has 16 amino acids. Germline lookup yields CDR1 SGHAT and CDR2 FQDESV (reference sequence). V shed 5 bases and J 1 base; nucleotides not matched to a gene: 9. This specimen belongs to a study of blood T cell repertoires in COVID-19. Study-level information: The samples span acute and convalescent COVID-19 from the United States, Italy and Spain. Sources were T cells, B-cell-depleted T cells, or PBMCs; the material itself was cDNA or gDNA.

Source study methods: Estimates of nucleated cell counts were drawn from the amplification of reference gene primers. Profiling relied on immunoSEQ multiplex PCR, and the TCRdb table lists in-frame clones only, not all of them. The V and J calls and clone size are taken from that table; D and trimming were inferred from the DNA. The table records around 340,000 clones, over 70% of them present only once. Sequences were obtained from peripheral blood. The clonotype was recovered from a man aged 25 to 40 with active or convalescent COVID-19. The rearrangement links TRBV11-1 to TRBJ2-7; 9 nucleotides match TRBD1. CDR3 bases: TGTGCCAGCAGCGCCTTAACCGGGACAGGGTCCTACGAGCAGTACTTC. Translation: CASSALTGTGSYEQYF.